This TCR beta chain was observed in a study of response to subunit inactivated influenza vaccine. The length of the CDR3 is 14 residues. Germline V gene data show CDR1 as SGHRS and CDR2 as YFSETQ. Trimming at V came to 3 bases and at J to 8 bases, leaving 5 bases not matched to a gene. In this sample, this clonotype turned up a few times. Its antigen is currently unknown. Study-wide findings and caveats: Seasonal influenza vaccination, on each occasion, was suggested by the authors to recruit few new T cells.

Each CDR3 protein gets one entry after TCRdb re-called the RT-PCR reads with MiXCR. The sample contains hundreds of thousands of distinct CDR3 sequences, 14% of which appear only once. The sequence derives from a man aged 45 to 65 who received an inactivated influenza vaccine. The genes are TRBV5-1 and TRBJ1-6; 7 bases are shared with TRBD1. This specimen consisted of PBMCs from blood, obtained roughly 2 weeks before vaccination. The CDR3 sequence: CASSSGDSYSPLHF. The CDR3 DNA is TGCGCCAGCAGCTCCGGGGACAGCTATTCACCCCTCCACTTT.